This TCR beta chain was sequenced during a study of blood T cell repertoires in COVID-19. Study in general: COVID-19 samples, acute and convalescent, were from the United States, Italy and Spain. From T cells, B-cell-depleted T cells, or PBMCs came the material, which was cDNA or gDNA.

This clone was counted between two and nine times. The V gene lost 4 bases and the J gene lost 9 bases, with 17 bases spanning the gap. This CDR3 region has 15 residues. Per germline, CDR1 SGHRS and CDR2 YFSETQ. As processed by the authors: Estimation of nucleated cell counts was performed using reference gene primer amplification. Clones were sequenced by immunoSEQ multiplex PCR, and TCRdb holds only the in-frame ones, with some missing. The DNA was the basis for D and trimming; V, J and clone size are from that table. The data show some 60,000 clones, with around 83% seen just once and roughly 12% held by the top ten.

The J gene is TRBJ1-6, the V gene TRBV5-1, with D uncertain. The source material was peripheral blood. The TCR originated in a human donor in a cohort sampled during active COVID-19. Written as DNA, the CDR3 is TGCGCCAGCAGCCACAGTCGGCAGGAAACTTCACCCCTCCACTTT. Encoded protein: CASSHSRQETSPLHF.